This T cell receptor beta chain was obtained from a study of identical twins. From the 5' RACE reads, TCRdb called clonotypes with MiXCR, one entry per CDR3 protein. Altogether some 760,000 distinct CDR3 sequences are present, over 15% being singletons, with the ten largest covering roughly 13%. Germline V gives CDR1 WNHNN, CDR2 SYGVQD (reference sequence). The CDR3 extends over 13 amino acids. The V end lost 8 bases, the J end lost 1 base, and 6 bases lay between the germline ends. These data also featured in a second study, about T cells expressing NK-cell markers.

The chain employs TRBV10-1 and TRBJ1-6; no firm D call. Sequencing input: PBMCs. The receptor was isolated from a woman under 30 in good health. The CDR3 loop reads CASSPSYNSPLHF. In nucleotides, the CDR3 is TGCGCCAGCTCCCCGTCCTATAATTCACCCCTCCACTTT.